The 6 T cell receptor beta chains reported below all come from one sample, sequenced in a study of blood T cell repertoires in COVID-19. Sequencing was performed with immunoSEQ multiplex PCR; in TCRdb, only in-frame clones are kept and a portion is missing. Of approximately 150,000 clones in the sample, around 81% were seen once. The sample comprised PBMCs or T cells enriched from blood (not recorded which). Receptors were obtained from a man in his forties or fifties who had recovered from COVID-19.

V gene TRBV3-1 (or the pseudogene TRBV3-2) combines with J gene TRBJ2-1; TRBD1 aligns across 7 bases. Losses at the gene ends were 8 bases for V and 5 bases for J; bases not matched to a gene: 6. This CDR3 contains 13 residues. Germline V CDR1 and CDR2: LGHDT, YNNKEL (reference sequence). This chain's CDR3 is CASGDSSNNEQFF. In DNA form, the CDR3 reads TGTGCCAGCGGGGACAGCAGCAACAATGAGCAGTTCTTC.

The chain carries TRBV7-9 and TRBJ2-7; 11 positions agree with TRBD2. CDR3 size: 16 residues. The J segment lost 0 bases and the V segment lost 5 bases, leaving 6 bases of the junction unmatched. The V gene's germline CDR1 is SEHNR and CDR2 FQNEAQ (reference sequence). The CDR3 nucleotides are TGTGCCAGCAGCGGACCGACTAGCGGGGCCTCCTACGAGCAGTACGTC. The encoded protein is CASSGPTSGASYEQYV.

V usage is TRBV9 and J usage is TRBJ2-3; 9 positions agree with TRBD2. Germline assignment: CDR1 SGDLS and CDR2 YYNGEE. The CDR3 is 14 amino acids. Germline trimming cut 4 bases from V and 1 base from J; bases unmatched to any gene: 1. The DNA for the CDR3 is TGTGCCAGCAGCAGGACTAGCGGCACAGATACGCAGTATTTT. As protein: CASSRTSGTDTQYF.

V and J are TRBV28 and TRBJ2-5; 7 positions agree with TRBD2. Germline CDR1 is MDHEN and CDR2 is SYDVKM. The CDR3 contains 16 residues. Trimming at V came to 5 bases and at J to 2 bases, leaving 11 bases not matched to a gene. CDR3: CASSTELALVQETQYF. The DNA for the CDR3 is TGTGCCAGCAGTACTGAACTAGCGTTGGTTCAAGAGACCCAGTACTTC.

V and J are TRBV7-9 and TRBJ1-5; D is undetermined. V was trimmed by 3 bases and J by 4 bases, leaving 7 bases between them. The germline gives CDR1 SEHNR, CDR2 FQNEAQ (reference sequence). This CDR3 has 13 amino acids. The CDR3 here is CASSLSLNQPQHF. The DNA for the CDR3 is TGTGCCAGCAGCTTGAGCCTTAATCAGCCCCAGCATTTT. Combining the CDR3 with reference TRBV7-9 and TRBJ1-5 gives the whole variable domain DTGVSQNPRHKITKRGQNVTFRCDPISEHNRLYWYRQTLGQGPEFLTYFQNEAQLEKSRLLSDRFSAERPKGSFSTLEIQRTEQGDSAMYLCASSLSLNQPQHFGDGTRLSIL.

The table lists this clone with a count of one. This rearrangement joins TRBV7-8 to TRBJ2-1; 7 positions agree with TRBD1. This CDR3 comprises 15 residues. Germline V CDR1 and CDR2: SGHVS, FQNEAQ. V trimming: 5 bases; J trimming: 0 bases; junction bases outside the gene matches: 4. The DNA for the CDR3 is TGTGCCAGCAGCCGCAGGGGGAGCTCCTACAATGAGCAGTTCTTC. Translating it yields CASSRRGSSYNEQFF.